The 5 T cell receptor beta chains below come from one sample, sequenced in a study of cytotoxic CD8 clonotypes in ibrutinib-treated CLL. Sequenced by immunoSEQ multiplex PCR; TCRdb stores in-frame clones only, minus some. The table lists about 160,000 clones, approximately 80% of them singletons. The sequencing used PBMCs, collected after 12 months of ibrutinib treatment. Receptors were obtained from a human donor with chronic lymphocytic leukemia.

The V and J genes are TRBV28 and TRBJ2-3; 12 nucleotides match TRBD1. The CDR3 is 15 amino acids. The junction had 3 bases not matched to a gene; V was cut back by 5 bases and J by 3 bases. Germline lookup yields CDR1 MDHEN and CDR2 SYDVKM. The CDR3 DNA sequence: TGTGCCAGCAGTCTGGGACAGGGGGCGACAGATACGCAGTATTTT. Amino acids: CASSLGQGATDTQYF.

The rearrangement uses TRBV19 and TRBJ1-1, with D maybe TRBD1 (5 bases). CDR3 length: 13 residues. The V end lost 6 bases, the J end lost 3 bases, and 11 bases lay between the germline ends. CDR1 is LNHDA and CDR2 is SQIVND in the germline V gene (reference sequence). CDR3 in DNA: TGTGCCAGTAGCGACTGGGGGGACACTGAAGCTTTCTTT. It codes for CASSDWGDTEAFF.

The rearrangement joins TRBV28 to TRBJ2-2, with a possible D match to TRBD1 (6 bases). Germline V lookup: CDR1 MDHEN, CDR2 SYDVKM. V was pared by 1 base and J by 4 bases, with 16 bases between. The CDR3 consists of 17 residues. The CDR3 DNA follows: TGTGCCAGCAGTTTATATTGGGGGCCGGTAGGCACCGGGGAGCTGTTTTTT. Amino acid sequence: CASSLYWGPVGTGELFF. The variable domain in full, completed from reference TRBV28 and TRBJ2-2, reads DVKVTQSSRYLVKRTGEKVFLECVQDMDHENMFWYRQDPGLGLRLIYFSYDVKMKEKGDIPEGYSVSREKKERFSLILESASTNQTSMYLCASSLYWGPVGTGELFFGEGSRLTVL.

This chain connects TRBV10-3 to TRBJ1-5; tentative D call: TRBD1 (5 bases). Trimming took off 4 bases at V and 5 bases at J, with 15 bases between the two ends. Germline CDR1 reads ENHRY; CDR2 reads SYGVKD. CDR3 length equals 15 residues. This CDR3 reads CAISAGPNFDQPQHF. CDR3 DNA sequence: TGTGCCATCAGTGCGGGGCCGAATTTCGATCAGCCCCAGCATTTT.

The chain links TRBV11-2 to TRBJ2-5; TRBD1 matches at 12 bases. This CDR3 comprises 14 residues. CDR1 and CDR2 (germline): SGHAT, FQNNGV. After removal of 7 bases from V and 9 bases from J, the junction contained 9 bases not matched to a gene. CDR3 sequence reads: CASNAGTGGLAQYF. The CDR3 DNA follows: TGTGCCAGCAACGCGGGGACAGGGGGCCTAGCCCAGTACTTC.